These 2 T cell receptor beta chains came from one sample sequenced in a study of lymphopenia after photon versus proton radiotherapy. The repertoire was sequenced with immunoSEQ multiplex PCR; TCRdb's copy has only in-frame clones and lacks some. The sample contains almost 30,000 clones, around nine tenths of which appear only once. The material sequenced was peripheral blood, taken from a patient treated with proton-based radiotherapy. The receptor source for this set is a woman aged 60 to 75 with cholangiocarcinoma. Some clones in this sample may be carry-over from other donors' samples.

J is TRBJ1-1 and V is TRBV6-6; no clear D gene. Deletions cut 4 bases from V and 0 bases from J, with 6 bases between. CDR1 and CDR2 from the germline V gene are MNHNY and SVGAGI (reference sequence). The CDR3 is 13 amino acids. CDR3 nucleotide sequence: TGTGCCAGCAGTTTGCTCTTGAACACTGAAGCTTTCTTT. Amino acid sequence: CASSLLLNTEAFF.

The V gene is TRBV2, the J gene TRBJ1-5; no reliable D call. The CDR3 sequence is 14 residues long. Germline CDR1 and CDR2: SNHLY and FYNNEI. The V gene lost 3 bases and the J gene lost 3 bases, with 9 bases spanning the gap. The CDR3 here is CASSDAVNNQPQHF. The CDR3, as DNA: TGTGCCAGCAGTGATGCTGTTAACAATCAGCCCCAGCATTTT.